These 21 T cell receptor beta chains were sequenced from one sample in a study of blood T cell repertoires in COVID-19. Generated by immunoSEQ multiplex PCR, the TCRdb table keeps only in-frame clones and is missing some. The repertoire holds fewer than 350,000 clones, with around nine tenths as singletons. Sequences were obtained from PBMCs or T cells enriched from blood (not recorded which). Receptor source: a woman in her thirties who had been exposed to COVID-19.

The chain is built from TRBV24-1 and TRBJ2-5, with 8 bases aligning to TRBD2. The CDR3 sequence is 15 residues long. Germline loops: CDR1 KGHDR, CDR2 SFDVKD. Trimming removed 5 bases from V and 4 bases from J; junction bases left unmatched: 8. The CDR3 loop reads CATSAGGGLGETQYF. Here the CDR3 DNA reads TGTGCCACCAGTGCGGGGGGGGGCTTAGGAGAGACCCAGTACTTC.

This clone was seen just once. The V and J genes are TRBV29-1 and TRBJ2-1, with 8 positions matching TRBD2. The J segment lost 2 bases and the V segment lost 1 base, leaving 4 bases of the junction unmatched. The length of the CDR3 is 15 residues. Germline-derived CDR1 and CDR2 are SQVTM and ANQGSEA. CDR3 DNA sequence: TGCAGCGTTGAAGGGGCGGGAGGACCCTACAATGAGCAGTTCTTC. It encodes CSVEGAGGPYNEQFF.

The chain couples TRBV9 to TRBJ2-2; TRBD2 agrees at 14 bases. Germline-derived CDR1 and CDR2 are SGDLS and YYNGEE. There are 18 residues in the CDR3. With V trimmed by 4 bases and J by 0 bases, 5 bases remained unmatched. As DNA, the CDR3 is TGTGCCAGCAGCATGGGACTAGCGGGAGTACCGAACACCGGGGAGCTGTTTTTT. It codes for CASSMGLAGVPNTGELFF. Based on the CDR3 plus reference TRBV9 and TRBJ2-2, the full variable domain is DSGVTQTPKHLITATGQRVTLRCSPRSGDLSVYWYQQSLDQGLQFLIQYYNGEERAKGNILERFSAQQFPDLHSELNLSSLELGDSALYFCASSMGLAGVPNTGELFFGEGSRLTVL.

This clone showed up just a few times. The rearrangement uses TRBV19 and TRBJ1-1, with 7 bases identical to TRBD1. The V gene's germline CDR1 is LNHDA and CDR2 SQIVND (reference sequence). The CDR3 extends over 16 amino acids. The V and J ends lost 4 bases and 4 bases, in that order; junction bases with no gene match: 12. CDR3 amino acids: CASSTSQGEKSTEAFF. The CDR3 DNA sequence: TGTGCCAGTAGTACATCCCAGGGGGAGAAAAGCACTGAAGCTTTCTTT.

This CDR3 is CASSFGTSGYEQYF. In nucleotides, the CDR3 is TGCGCCAGCAGCTTCGGGACTAGCGGTTACGAGCAGTACTTC. The chain is built from TRBV5-1 and TRBJ2-7; 11 bases agree with TRBD2. V lost 2 bases and J lost 4; bases outside the gene matches: 2. Germline CDR1 is SGHRS and CDR2 is YFSETQ. The CDR3 consists of 14 residues.

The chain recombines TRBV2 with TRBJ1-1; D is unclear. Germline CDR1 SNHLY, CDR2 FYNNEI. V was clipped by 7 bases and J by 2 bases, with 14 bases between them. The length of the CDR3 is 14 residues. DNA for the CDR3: TGTGCCAGCAAGGTTCCGGGTTTAAACACTGAAGCTTTCTTT. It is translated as CASKVPGLNTEAFF.

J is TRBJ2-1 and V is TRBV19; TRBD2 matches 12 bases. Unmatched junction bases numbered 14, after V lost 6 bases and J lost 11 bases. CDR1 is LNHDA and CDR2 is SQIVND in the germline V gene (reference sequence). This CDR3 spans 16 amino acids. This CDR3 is CASSYRSGTSGPKQFF. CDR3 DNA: TGTGCCAGTAGCTACCGATCCGGGACTAGCGGGCCCAAGCAGTTCTTC.

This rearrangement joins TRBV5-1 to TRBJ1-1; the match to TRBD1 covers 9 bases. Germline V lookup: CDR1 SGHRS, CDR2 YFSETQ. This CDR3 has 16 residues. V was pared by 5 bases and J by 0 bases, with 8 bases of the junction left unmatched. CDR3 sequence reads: CASRAGQGSMNTEAFF. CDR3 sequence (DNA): TGCGCCAGCAGGGCCGGACAGGGGTCCATGAACACTGAAGCTTTCTTT.

DNA of the CDR3: TGTGCCAGCAGCCAAGAAATGACTACAGGGGCCGGGTATGGCTACACCTTC. Amino acid sequence: CASSQEMTTGAGYGYTF. V usage is TRBV3-1 (or the pseudogene TRBV3-2) and J usage is TRBJ1-2; TRBD1 aligns across 7 bases. This CDR3 has 17 amino acids. CDR1 is LGHDT and CDR2 is YNNKEL in the germline V gene (reference sequence). Unmatched junction bases numbered 12, after V lost 0 bases and J lost 5 bases.

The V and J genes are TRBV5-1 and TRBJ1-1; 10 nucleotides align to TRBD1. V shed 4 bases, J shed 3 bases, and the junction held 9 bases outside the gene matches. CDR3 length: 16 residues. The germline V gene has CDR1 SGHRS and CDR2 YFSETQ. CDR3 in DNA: TGCGCCAGCAGCCCGGACAGGGGGGTGATGGACACTGAAGCTTTCTTT. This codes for CASSPDRGVMDTEAFF.

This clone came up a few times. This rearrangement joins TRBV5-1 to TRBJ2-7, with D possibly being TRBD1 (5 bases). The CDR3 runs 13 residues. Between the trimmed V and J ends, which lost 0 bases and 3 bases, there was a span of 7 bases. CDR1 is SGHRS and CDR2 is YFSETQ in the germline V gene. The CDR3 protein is CASSLAQGYEQYF. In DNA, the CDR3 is TGCGCCAGCAGCTTGGCGCAGGGCTACGAGCAGTACTTC.

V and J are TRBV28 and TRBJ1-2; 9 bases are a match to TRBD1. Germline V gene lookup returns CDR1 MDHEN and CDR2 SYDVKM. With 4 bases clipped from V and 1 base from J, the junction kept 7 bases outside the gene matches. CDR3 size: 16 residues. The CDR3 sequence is CASSYQGTGINYGYTF. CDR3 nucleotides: TGTGCCAGCAGTTACCAAGGGACAGGGATTAACTATGGCTACACCTTC.

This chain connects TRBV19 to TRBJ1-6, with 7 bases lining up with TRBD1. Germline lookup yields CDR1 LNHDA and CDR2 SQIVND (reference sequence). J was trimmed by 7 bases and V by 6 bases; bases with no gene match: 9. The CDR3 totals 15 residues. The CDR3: CASRETGLYNSPLHF. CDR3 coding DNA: TGTGCCAGTAGGGAGACAGGGCTGTACAATTCACCCCTCCACTTT.

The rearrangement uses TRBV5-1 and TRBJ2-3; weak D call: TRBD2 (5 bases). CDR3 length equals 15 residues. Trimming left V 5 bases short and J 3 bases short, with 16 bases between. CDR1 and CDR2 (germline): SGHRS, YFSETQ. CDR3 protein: CASSPRAGRTDTQYF. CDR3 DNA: TGCGCCAGCAGTCCGCGGGCGGGTCGGACAGATACGCAGTATTTT.

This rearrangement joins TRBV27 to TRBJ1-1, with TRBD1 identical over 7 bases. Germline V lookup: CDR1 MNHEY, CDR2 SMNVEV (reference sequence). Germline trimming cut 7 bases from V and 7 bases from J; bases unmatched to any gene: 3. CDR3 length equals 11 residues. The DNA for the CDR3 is TGTGCCAGCAAGACAGGGTTTGAAGCTTTCTTT. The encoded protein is CASKTGFEAFF.

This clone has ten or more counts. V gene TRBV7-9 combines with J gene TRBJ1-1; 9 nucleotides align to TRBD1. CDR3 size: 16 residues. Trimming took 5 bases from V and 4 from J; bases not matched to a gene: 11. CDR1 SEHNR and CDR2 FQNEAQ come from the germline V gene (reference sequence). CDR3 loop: CASSPILGQGITEAFF. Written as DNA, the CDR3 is TGTGCCAGCAGCCCCATCCTAGGACAGGGGATCACTGAAGCTTTCTTT.

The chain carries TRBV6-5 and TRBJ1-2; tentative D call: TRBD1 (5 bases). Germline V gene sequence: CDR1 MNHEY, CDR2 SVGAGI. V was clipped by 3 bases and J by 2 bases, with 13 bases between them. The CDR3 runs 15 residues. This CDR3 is CASSYRGTLNYGYTF. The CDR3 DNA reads TGTGCCAGCAGTTATAGGGGTACCCTCAACTATGGCTACACCTTC.

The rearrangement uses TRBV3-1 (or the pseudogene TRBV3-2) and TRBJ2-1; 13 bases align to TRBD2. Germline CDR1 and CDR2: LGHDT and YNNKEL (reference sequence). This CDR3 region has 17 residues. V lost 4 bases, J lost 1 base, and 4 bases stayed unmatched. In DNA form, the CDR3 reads TGTGCCAGCAGCCCGGGACTAGCGGGAACGTCCTACAATGAGCAGTTCTTC. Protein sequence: CASSPGLAGTSYNEQFF.

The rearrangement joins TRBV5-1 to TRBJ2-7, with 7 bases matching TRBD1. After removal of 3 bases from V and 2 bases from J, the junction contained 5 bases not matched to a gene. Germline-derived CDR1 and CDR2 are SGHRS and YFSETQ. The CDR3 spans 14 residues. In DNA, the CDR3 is TGCGCCAGCAGCTCCCACGGACAGGCCTACGAGCAGTACTTC. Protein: CASSSHGQAYEQYF.

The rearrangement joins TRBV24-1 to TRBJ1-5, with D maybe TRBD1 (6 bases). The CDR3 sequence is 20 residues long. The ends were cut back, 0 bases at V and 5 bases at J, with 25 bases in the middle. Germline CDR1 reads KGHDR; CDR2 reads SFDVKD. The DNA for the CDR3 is TGTGCCACCAGTGATTTGTCCGGCCAAAAACGCCGACAGGATTATCAGCCCCAGCATTTT. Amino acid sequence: CATSDLSGQKRRQDYQPQHF.

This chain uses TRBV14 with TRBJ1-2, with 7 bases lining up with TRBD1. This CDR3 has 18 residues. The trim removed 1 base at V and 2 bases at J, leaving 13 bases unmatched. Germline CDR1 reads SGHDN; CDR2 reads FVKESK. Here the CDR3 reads CASSQVSEGASQNYGYTF. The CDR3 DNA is TGTGCCAGCAGCCAAGTCTCGGAGGGGGCGTCCCAGAACTATGGCTACACCTTC.